This TCR beta chain was captured in a study of shared T cell receptors in the human thymus (dated by TCRdb to 2020 to 2022). Study-wide context: The study examined how the human thymus generates shared, self-reactive T-cell receptor alpha chains.

The receptor library was made with the immunoSEQ multiplex PCR assay. TCRdb stores this immuneACCESS table with in-frame sequences only. Part of the clones is absent; in the studies checked, under half of the shortfall reflects unresolved V genes, and no reason is known for the rest. The sample table lists around 340,000 clones, approximately 95% of them with a count of one. The ten biggest clones cover around 0.019% of the sample. About this clone: Its cognate antigen has yet to be identified. Per-nucleotide qualities are absent, and no much larger clonotype sits a single base away.

Trimming at the junction amounts to 4 bases on V and 1 base on J, and the germline ends lie 5 bases apart. From the cysteine through the phenylalanine, the CDR3 covers 13 amino acids. The DNA shown is the 39-base CDR3, in frame from base 1. Taken from the germline V gene, the CDR1 and CDR2 loops are MNHEY and SVGAGI. The chain is encoded by TRBV6-5 joined to TRBJ1-3, with no reliable assignment of the D segment. The source material was thymocytes. The clonotype was recovered from a human donor. The CDR3 region: CASSWRSGNTIYF. The DNA sequence is TGTGCCAGCAGTTGGAGGTCTGGAAACACCATATATTTT.